Following are 30 T cell receptor beta chains from one sample sequenced in a study of T cells in Graves' hyperthyroidism and ophthalmopathy. Template material for amplifying TCR beta CDR3 regions consisted of RNA transcripts. Using the HTBI primer set, a first-round RT-PCR was run on the TCR CDR3. One entry per CDR3 protein results from TCRdb running MiXCR on the multiplex PCR reads. The top ten clones hold 8% to 9% of a sample with around 800,000 distinct CDR3 sequences, 35% to 40% of them seen once. Sequences were obtained from blood. All receptors derive from a young man with Graves' hyperthyroidism.

This clonotype has more than one count but fewer than ten. The DNA for the CDR3 is TGTGCCAGCAGCGCCGTGGGCGCCAGTTCCGAGCAGTACTTC. Amino acids: CASSAVGASSEQYF. The V call is TRBV9, the J call TRBJ2-7, with D unresolved. Looked up from germline, CDR1 is SGDLS and CDR2 is YYNGEE. The CDR3 runs 14 residues. The V and J ends lost 3 bases and 6 bases respectively, with 16 bases between them.

This sequence joins TRBV7-9 and TRBJ1-1; D remains ambiguous. This CDR3 spans 12 amino acids. Germline values: CDR1 SEHNR, CDR2 FQNEAQ (reference sequence). Trimming removed 2 bases at V and 4 bases at J, with 5 bases between. CDR3 coding DNA: TGTGCCAGCAGCTTACCCCCCACTGAAGCTTTCTTT. Translation: CASSLPPTEAFF.

This clonotype showed up just a few times. The chain links TRBV6-2 or TRBV6-3 to TRBJ1-5; the D is unclear. Germline loops: CDR1 MNHEY, CDR2 SVGEGT. The CDR3 spans 12 residues. V was clipped by 3 bases and J by 4 bases, with 4 bases between them. DNA for the CDR3: TGTGCCAGCAGTTATTGGAATCAGCCCCAGCATTTT. Protein: CASSYWNQPQHF.

V is TRBV19 and J is TRBJ1-1, with 10 bases matching TRBD1. The CDR3 is 19 amino acids. V lost 4 bases and J lost 1; bases outside the gene matches: 15. The V gene's germline CDR1 is LNHDA and CDR2 SQIVND (reference sequence). CDR3 in amino acids: CASSTLPGQGKGANTEAFF. CDR3 bases: TGTGCCAGTAGTACCCTCCCGGGACAGGGGAAGGGGGCGAACACTGAAGCTTTCTTT.

This clonotype was recorded once. The genes are TRBV7-9 and TRBJ2-7; D not certain. In germline, CDR1 is SEHNR, CDR2 FQNEAQ (reference sequence). V was shortened by 1 base and J by 6 bases, with 13 bases between the two germline ends. The CDR3 sequence is 14 residues long. CDR3 protein: CASSLEGPWFEQYF. CDR3 bases: TGTGCCAGCAGCTTAGAGGGCCCCTGGTTCGAGCAGTACTTC.

This clonotype has more than one count but fewer than ten. The chain links TRBV11-3 to TRBJ2-5, with TRBD2 matching 8 bases. V shed 1 base, J shed 4 bases, and the junction held 5 bases outside the gene matches. The CDR3 has 15 residues. Germline V gene data show CDR1 as SGHNT and CDR2 as YENEEA. CDR3 DNA sequence: TGTGCCAGCAGCTTAGCAGCGGGGGTACCAGAGACCCAGTACTTC. This codes for CASSLAAGVPETQYF.

CDR3 coding DNA: TGTGCCAGCAGTTTAGGGTTGGACGGCTACACCTTC. Translating it yields CASSLGLDGYTF. The rearrangement joins TRBV12-3 or TRBV12-4 to TRBJ1-2; no definite D call. Trimming cost V 1 base and J 8 bases, with 8 bases left between them. The CDR3 has 12 residues.

This clonotype showed up just once. Compared with germline, one end of the junction differs, possibly owing to a read error. J is TRBJ2-6 and V is TRBV5-1, with TRBD1 matching 8 bases. There are 14 residues in the CDR3. CDR1 and CDR2 from the germline V gene are SGHRS and YFSETQ. As DNA, the CDR3 is TGCGCCAGCAGCGGATACAGGGGGGCGAACGTCCTGACTTTC. Protein sequence: CASSGYRGANVLTF.

This clonotype was counted ten times or more. This chain uses TRBV7-3 with TRBJ1-1, with no clear D. V was cut by 5 bases and J by 0 bases, with 7 bases left in between. CDR1 SGHTA and CDR2 FQGTGA come from the germline V gene. The length of the CDR3 is 13 residues. The CDR3 here is CASSAELNTEAFF. In DNA, the CDR3 is TGTGCCAGCAGCGCTGAACTGAACACTGAAGCTTTCTTT.

The sample holds a few counts of this clonotype. The rearrangement uses TRBV7-6 and TRBJ2-2, with 8 nucleotides matching TRBD2. CDR1 and CDR2 from the germline V gene are SGHVS and FNYEAQ. Trimming removed 0 bases from V and 1 base from J; junction bases left unmatched: 1. This CDR3 region has 16 residues. As DNA, the CDR3 is TGTGCCAGCAGCTTAGCGGCGGGAGGGAACACCGGGGAGCTGTTTTTT. It encodes CASSLAAGGNTGELFF.

This clonotype was observed once. This chain joins TRBV7-6 and TRBJ1-6, with D possibly being TRBD1 (6 bases). The CDR3 spans 16 residues. The V end lost 5 bases, the J end lost 5 bases, and 16 bases lay between the germline ends. Germline lookup yields CDR1 SGHVS and CDR2 FNYEAQ. The CDR3 region is CASSRRGTDDNSPLHF. The CDR3 DNA reads TGTGCCAGCAGCCGGAGGGGGACGGACGATAATTCACCCCTCCACTTT.

This clonotype was found once. The rearrangement uses TRBV9 and TRBJ1-2, with 9 nucleotides matching TRBD1. Germline loops: CDR1 SGDLS, CDR2 YYNGEE. Unmatched junction bases numbered 7, after V lost 0 bases and J lost 7 bases. CDR3 length: 15 residues. CDR3 loop: CASSVGDRDVGGYTF. The CDR3 DNA is TGTGCCAGCAGCGTAGGGGACAGGGACGTAGGTGGCTACACCTTC.

The CDR3 region has the DNA TGTGCCAGCAGCAAATGGGGGGCCACTGAAGCTTTCTTT. Amino acids: CASSKWGATEAFF. The chain recombines TRBV7-2 with TRBJ1-1, with a weak D call TRBD1 (6 bases). Trimming stripped 5 bases from V and 4 bases from J, with 11 bases between. CDR1 and CDR2 from the germline V gene are SGHTA and FQGNSA. The CDR3 sequence is 13 residues long.

The J gene is TRBJ1-1, the V gene TRBV6-5; D ambiguous. The germline V and J ends were trimmed by 6 bases and 6 bases, with 11 bases remaining between them. In germline, CDR1 is MNHEY, CDR2 SVGAGI. The CDR3 sequence is 12 residues long. The CDR3 sequence: CASRRAGAEAFF. CDR3 bases: TGTGCCAGCAGGAGGGCGGGAGCTGAAGCTTTCTTT.

The chain recombines TRBV20-1 with TRBJ1-3; 7 bases align to TRBD1. CDR1 is DFQATT and CDR2 is SNEGSKA in the germline V gene (reference sequence). The CDR3 covers 14 residues. After removal of 6 bases from V and 2 bases from J, the junction contained 7 bases not matched to a gene. This CDR3 is CSADRVPPGNTIYF. The CDR3 region has the DNA TGCAGTGCCGACAGGGTCCCTCCTGGAAACACCATATATTTT.

This clonotype occurred a few times. J is TRBJ1-1 and V is TRBV11-3; D is perhaps TRBD1 (5 bases). The V end lost 4 bases, the J end lost 0 bases, and 12 bases lay between the germline ends. This CDR3 comprises 15 residues. Per germline, CDR1 SGHNT and CDR2 YENEEA. CDR3 loop: CASSSGQFMNTEAFF. CDR3 nucleotide sequence: TGTGCCAGCAGCTCTGGACAATTCATGAACACTGAAGCTTTCTTT.

This clonotype showed up just a few times. The V and J genes are TRBV20-1 and TRBJ2-7; D may be TRBD2 (6 bases). The CDR3 spans 13 residues. The V end lost 3 bases, the J end lost 4 bases, and 13 bases lay between the germline ends. The V gene's germline CDR1 is DFQATT and CDR2 SNEGSKA (reference sequence). The CDR3 sequence is CSASGGYDYEQYF. The DNA for the CDR3 is TGCAGTGCTAGCGGGGGTTACGATTACGAGCAGTACTTC.

This clonotype occurred many times. The chain recombines TRBV7-8 with TRBJ2-7; perhaps D is TRBD1 or TRBD2 (6 bases each). There are 16 residues in the CDR3. Between the trimmed V and J ends, which lost 5 bases and 0 bases, there was a span of 17 bases. The germline CDR1 and CDR2 sequences are SGHVS and FQNEAQ. The CDR3: CASSPPGAGSSYEQYF. For the CDR3, the DNA is TGTGCCAGCAGCCCCCCGGGGGCAGGGAGCTCCTACGAGCAGTACTTC.

This chain connects TRBV5-5 to TRBJ1-1; D is ambiguous. Trimming shortened V by 2 bases and J by 4 bases, and 9 bases separated the two germline ends. The germline V gene encodes CDR1 SGHKS and CDR2 YYEKEE (reference sequence). This CDR3 is built from 13 residues. DNA of the CDR3: TGTGCCAGCAGCTTTGCGGTGGGCACTGAAGCTTTCTTT. Translating it yields CASSFAVGTEAFF.

This clonotype has a handful of counts. The chain couples TRBV20-1 to TRBJ2-7; D remains unclear. The germline CDR1 and CDR2 sequences are DFQATT and SNEGSKA (reference sequence). Trimming pared 3 bases from V and 3 bases from J, leaving 15 bases between. The CDR3 consists of 14 residues. CDR3 coding DNA: TGCAGTGCTAGCCCAAGTGGGATCTACTACGAGCAGTACTTC. Its translation is CSASPSGIYYEQYF.

This clonotype was recorded a few times. The chain couples TRBV6-5 to TRBJ2-6; maybe TRBD1 (5 bases). CDR3 length equals 15 residues. Germline assignment: CDR1 MNHEY and CDR2 SVGAGI. V lost 6 bases to trimming and J lost 0 bases, with 9 bases between them. The CDR3 nucleotides read TGTGCCAGCAGCCACGACAGCTCTGGGGCCAACGTCCTGACTTTC. Protein product: CASSHDSSGANVLTF.

The chain is built from TRBV12-3 or TRBV12-4 and TRBJ1-2; 9 nucleotides align to TRBD1. The CDR3 sequence is 13 residues long. The V gene end was trimmed by 4 bases and the J gene end by 7 bases; junction bases not matched to a gene: 4. DNA of the CDR3: TGTGCCAGCAGTTGGGACAGGGTAATTGGCTACACCTTC. The encoded protein is CASSWDRVIGYTF.

The chain carries TRBV20-1 and TRBJ2-7; 10 nucleotides match TRBD2. The CDR3 contains 14 residues. J gave up 3 bases and V 3 bases, and 5 bases lay outside the gene matches. Per germline, CDR1 DFQATT and CDR2 SNEGSKA (reference sequence). The CDR3 coding sequence is TGCAGTGCTAGGGAGCGGGAGGGCCACTACGAGCAGTACTTC. It encodes CSAREREGHYEQYF.

This clonotype was picked up many times. This chain joins TRBV11-2 and TRBJ1-2; no reliable D call. In germline, CDR1 is SGHAT, CDR2 FQNNGV. This CDR3 contains 13 residues. The V end lost 7 bases, the J end lost 1 base, and 10 bases lay between the germline ends. For the CDR3, the DNA is TGTGCCAGCACCGTGACCGATAACTATGGCTACACCTTC. It yields the protein CASTVTDNYGYTF.

The V call is TRBV29-1, the J call TRBJ2-5; 11 nucleotides agree with TRBD2. CDR3 length equals 14 residues. Germline loops: CDR1 SQVTM, CDR2 ANQGSEA. Trimming cost V 4 bases and J 0 bases; bases outside gene matches: 1. The CDR3 loop reads CSVGTSGYQETQYF. The CDR3 DNA reads as TGCAGCGTTGGGACTAGCGGGTACCAAGAGACCCAGTACTTC.

This clonotype was counted ten times or more. The chain combines TRBV20-1 with TRBJ2-7, with D hard to call. CDR3 length: 12 residues. Per the germline V gene, CDR1 is DFQATT and CDR2 is SNEGSKA (reference sequence). Between the trimmed V and J ends, which lost 0 bases and 4 bases, there was a span of 7 bases. CDR3 in amino acids: CSARDWQYEQYF. CDR3 coding DNA: TGCAGTGCTAGAGATTGGCAGTACGAGCAGTACTTC.

V usage is TRBV4-1 and J usage is TRBJ1-1; tentatively, D is TRBD1 (5 bases). CDR3 length: 15 residues. Germline CDR1 and CDR2: MGHRA and YSYEKL. The V gene lost 4 bases and the J gene lost 0 bases, with 12 bases spanning the gap. The CDR3 DNA follows: TGCGCCAGCAGCCGAGGGACGGCTTTGAACACTGAAGCTTTCTTT. Translating it yields CASSRGTALNTEAFF.

This clonotype was observed at least ten times. This chain's CDR3 is CASSAGPPPYEQYF. As DNA, the CDR3 is TGTGCCAGCAGTGCGGGACCACCCCCCTACGAGCAGTACTTC. This chain joins TRBV2 and TRBJ2-7; tentatively, D is TRBD1 or TRBD2 (5 bases each). Germline CDR1 reads SNHLY; CDR2 reads FYNNEI. V gave up 4 bases and J gave up 2 bases, with 12 bases separating them. This CDR3 spans 14 amino acids. The full variable domain, in which reference TRBV2 and TRBJ2-7 provide the parts outside the CDR3, is EPEVTQTPSHQVTQMGQEVILRCVPISNHLYFYWYRQILGQKVEFLVSFYNNEISEKSEIFDDQFSVERPDGSNFTLKIRSTKLEDSAMYFCASSAGPPPYEQYFGPGTRLTVT.

This clonotype was detected ten times or more. This chain connects TRBV10-2 to TRBJ2-7, with TRBD1 identical over 8 bases. CDR1 and CDR2 (germline): WSHSY, SAAADI. After removal of 2 bases from V and 4 bases from J, the junction contained 7 bases not matched to a gene. This CDR3 is built from 15 residues. This CDR3 reads CASSERWTGKYEQYF. The CDR3 nucleotides are TGCGCCAGCAGTGAGAGATGGACAGGGAAGTACGAGCAGTACTTC.

In the case of this clonotype: Without the conserved terminal phenylalanine or tryptophan, this CDR3 likely stems from a read error. The chain combines TRBV7-2 with TRBJ1-5; D ambiguous. The CDR3 is 16 residues long. Germline V gene data show CDR1 as SGHTA and CDR2 as FQGNSA. Trimming took off 1 base at V and 0 bases at J, with 10 bases between the two ends. CDR3 region: CASSLGRGNSNQPQHC. CDR3 nucleotide sequence: TGTGCCAGCAGCTTAGGCCGAGGCAATAGCAATCAGCCCCAGCATTGT.